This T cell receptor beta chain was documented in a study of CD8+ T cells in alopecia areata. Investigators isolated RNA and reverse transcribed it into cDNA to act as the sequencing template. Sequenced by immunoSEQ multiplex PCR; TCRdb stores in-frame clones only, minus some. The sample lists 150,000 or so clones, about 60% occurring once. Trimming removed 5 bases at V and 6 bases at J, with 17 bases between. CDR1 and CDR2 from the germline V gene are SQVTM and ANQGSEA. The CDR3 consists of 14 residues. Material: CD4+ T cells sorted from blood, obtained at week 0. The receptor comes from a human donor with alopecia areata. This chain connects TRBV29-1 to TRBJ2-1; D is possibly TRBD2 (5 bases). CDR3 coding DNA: TGCAGCGTTATTGTGGGAGCCCGACCCAATGAGCAGTTCTTC. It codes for CSVIVGARPNEQFF.